This T cell receptor beta chain originates from a study of chemoradiotherapy in HPV16-positive cancers. Across the whole study: Functional T-cell assays on a couple of HPV16-positive patients' cells defined candidate HPV-specific clones and common TCR motifs. Whole-study findings and limits: Candidate HPV-specific clones and E7-related TCR motifs grew in tumor during treatment.

In germline, CDR1 is MNHEY, CDR2 SVGAGI. Trimming removed 10 bases from V and 2 bases from J, with 18 bases in between. The CDR3 runs 14 residues. Of note for this clone: Its antigen is not known.

Profiling relied on immunoSEQ multiplex PCR, and the TCRdb table lists in-frame clones only, not all of them. The profile shows some 12,000 clones, around 87% of them singletons. The chain carries TRBV6-5 and TRBJ2-7; tentatively, D is TRBD2 (5 bases). The input for sequencing was blood, taken from a patient who underwent chemoradiotherapy. This receptor was taken from a human donor with HPV-associated anogenital cancer. CDR3 bases: TGTGCCACTCAGGCCGGAGGACTCACCTACGAGCAGTACTTC. Amino acid sequence: CATQAGGLTYEQYF.